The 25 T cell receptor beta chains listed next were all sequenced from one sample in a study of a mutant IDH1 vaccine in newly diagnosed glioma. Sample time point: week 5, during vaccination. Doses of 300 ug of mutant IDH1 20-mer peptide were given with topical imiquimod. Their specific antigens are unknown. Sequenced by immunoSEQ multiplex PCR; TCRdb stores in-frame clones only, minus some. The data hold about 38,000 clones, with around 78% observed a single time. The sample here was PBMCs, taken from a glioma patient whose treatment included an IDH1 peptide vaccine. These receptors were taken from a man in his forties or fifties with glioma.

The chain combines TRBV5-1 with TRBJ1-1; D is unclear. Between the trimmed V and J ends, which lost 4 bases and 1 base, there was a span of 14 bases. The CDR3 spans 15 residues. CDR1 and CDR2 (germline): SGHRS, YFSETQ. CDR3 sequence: CASSPLGKPNTEAFF. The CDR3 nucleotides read TGCGCCAGCAGCCCCCTAGGAAAGCCGAACACTGAAGCTTTCTTT.

CDR3 nucleotides: TGTGCCAGCAGTTACGCAGAGTCCGGGGAGCTGTTTTTT. This codes for CASSYAESGELFF. V is TRBV6-5 and J is TRBJ2-2; no clear D. The germline V gene encodes CDR1 MNHEY and CDR2 SVGAGI. This CDR3 region has 13 residues. V was cut by 2 bases and J by 6 bases, with 7 bases left in between.

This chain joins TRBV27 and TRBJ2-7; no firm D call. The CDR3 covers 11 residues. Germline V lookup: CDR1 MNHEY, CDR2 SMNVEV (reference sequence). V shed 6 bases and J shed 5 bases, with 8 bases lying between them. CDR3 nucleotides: TGTGCCAGCAGAAAAGAGCACGAGCAGTACTTC. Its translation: CASRKEHEQYF.

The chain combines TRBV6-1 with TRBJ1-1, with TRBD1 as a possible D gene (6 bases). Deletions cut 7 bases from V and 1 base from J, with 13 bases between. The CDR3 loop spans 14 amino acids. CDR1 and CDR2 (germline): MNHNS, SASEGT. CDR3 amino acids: CASNTWGPNTEAFF. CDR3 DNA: TGTGCCAGCAACACTTGGGGGCCGAACACTGAAGCTTTCTTT.

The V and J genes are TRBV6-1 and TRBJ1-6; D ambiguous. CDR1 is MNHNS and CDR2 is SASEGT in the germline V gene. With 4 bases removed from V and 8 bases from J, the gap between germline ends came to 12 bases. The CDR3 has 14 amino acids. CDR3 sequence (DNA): TGTGCCAGCAGTGCGCGCTTTGGGGATTCACCCCTCCACTTT. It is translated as CASSARFGDSPLHF.

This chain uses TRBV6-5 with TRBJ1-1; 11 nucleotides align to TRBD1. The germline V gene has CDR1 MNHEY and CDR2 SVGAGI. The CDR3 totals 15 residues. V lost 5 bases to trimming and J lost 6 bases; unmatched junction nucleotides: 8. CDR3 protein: CASSQRTGGKSEAFF. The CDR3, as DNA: TGTGCCAGCAGTCAAAGGACAGGGGGCAAATCTGAAGCTTTCTTT.

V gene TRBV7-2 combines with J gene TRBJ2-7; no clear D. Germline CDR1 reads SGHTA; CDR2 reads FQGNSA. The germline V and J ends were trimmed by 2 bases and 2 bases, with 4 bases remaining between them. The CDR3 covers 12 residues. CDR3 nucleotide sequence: TGTGCCAGCAGCTTAAGCCCCTACGAGCAGTACTTC. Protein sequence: CASSLSPYEQYF.

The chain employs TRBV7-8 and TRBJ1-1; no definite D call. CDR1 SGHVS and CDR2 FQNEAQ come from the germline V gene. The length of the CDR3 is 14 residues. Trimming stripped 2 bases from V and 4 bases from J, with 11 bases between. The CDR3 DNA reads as TGTGCCAGCAGCTTATGGATGGGAGGCACTGAAGCTTTCTTT. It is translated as CASSLWMGGTEAFF.

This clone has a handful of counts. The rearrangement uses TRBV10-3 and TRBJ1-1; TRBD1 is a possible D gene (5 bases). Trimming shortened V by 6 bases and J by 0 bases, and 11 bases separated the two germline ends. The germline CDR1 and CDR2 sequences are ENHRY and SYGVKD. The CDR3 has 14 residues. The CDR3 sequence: CAIRQGFMNTEAFF. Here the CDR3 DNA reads TGTGCCATCAGGCAGGGTTTCATGAACACTGAAGCTTTCTTT.

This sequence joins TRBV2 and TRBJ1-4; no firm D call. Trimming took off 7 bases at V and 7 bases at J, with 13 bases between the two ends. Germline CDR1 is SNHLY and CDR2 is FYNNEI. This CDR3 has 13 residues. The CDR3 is CASNRDEGEKLFF. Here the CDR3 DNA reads TGTGCCAGCAACCGGGATGAGGGTGAAAAACTGTTTTTT.

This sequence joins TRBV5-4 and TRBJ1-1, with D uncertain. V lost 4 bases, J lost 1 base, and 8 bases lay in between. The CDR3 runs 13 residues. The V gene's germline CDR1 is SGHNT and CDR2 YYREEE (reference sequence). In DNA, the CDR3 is TGTGCCAGCAGCGAACAGAGGAACACTGAAGCTTTCTTT. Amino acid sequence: CASSEQRNTEAFF.

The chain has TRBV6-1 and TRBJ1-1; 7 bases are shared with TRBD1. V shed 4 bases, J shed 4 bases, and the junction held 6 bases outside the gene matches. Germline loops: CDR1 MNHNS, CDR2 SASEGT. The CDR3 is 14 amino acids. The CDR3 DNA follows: TGTGCCAGCAGTGTTACAGGGGTTAGCACTGAAGCTTTCTTT. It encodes CASSVTGVSTEAFF.

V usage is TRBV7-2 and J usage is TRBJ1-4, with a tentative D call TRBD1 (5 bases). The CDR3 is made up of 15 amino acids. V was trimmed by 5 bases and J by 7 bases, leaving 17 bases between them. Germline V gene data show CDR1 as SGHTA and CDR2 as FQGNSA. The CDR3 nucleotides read TGTGCCAGCAGCACCCAGGGTGGACCGGGTGAAAAACTGTTTTTT. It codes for CASSTQGGPGEKLFF.

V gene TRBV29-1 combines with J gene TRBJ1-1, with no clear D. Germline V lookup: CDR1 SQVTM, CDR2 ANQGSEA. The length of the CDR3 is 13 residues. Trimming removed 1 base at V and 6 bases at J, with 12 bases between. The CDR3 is CSVEGPYNSEAFF. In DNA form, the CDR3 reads TGCAGCGTTGAAGGCCCCTACAACTCTGAAGCTTTCTTT.

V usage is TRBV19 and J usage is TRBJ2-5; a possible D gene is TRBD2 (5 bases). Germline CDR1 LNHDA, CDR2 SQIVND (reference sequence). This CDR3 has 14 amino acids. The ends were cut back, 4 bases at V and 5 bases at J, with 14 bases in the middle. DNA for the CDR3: TGTGCCAGTAGTACTGGCCCAGAGCGGGAGACCCAGTACTTC. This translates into CASSTGPERETQYF.

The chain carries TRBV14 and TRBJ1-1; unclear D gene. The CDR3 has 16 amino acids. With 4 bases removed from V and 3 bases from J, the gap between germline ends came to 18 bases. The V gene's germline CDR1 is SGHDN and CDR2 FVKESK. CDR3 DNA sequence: TGTGCCAGCAGCCCAAGAATGAGGCGGGTTTACACTGAAGCTTTCTTT. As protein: CASSPRMRRVYTEAFF.

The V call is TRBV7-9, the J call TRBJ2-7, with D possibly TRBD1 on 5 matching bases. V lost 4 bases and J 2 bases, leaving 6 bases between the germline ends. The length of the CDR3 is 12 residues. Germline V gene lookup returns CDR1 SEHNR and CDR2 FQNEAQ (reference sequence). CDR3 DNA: TGTGCCAGCAGCTCGGACACCTACGAGCAGTACTTC. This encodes CASSSDTYEQYF.

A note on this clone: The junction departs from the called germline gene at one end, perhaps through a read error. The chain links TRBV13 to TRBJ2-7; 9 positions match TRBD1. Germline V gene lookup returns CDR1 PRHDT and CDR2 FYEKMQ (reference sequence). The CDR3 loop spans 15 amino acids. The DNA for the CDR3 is TGTGCCAGCAGCATAGGACAGGGGAAAGGCTACGAGCAGTACTTC. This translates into CASSIGQGKGYEQYF.

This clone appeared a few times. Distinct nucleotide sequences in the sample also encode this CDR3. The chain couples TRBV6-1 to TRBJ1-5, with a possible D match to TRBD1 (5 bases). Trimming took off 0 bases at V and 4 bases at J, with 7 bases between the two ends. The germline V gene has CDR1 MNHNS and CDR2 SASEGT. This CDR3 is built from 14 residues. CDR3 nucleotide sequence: TGTGCCAGCAGTGAAGCGGGGGGAAATCAGCCCCAGCATTTT. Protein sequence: CASSEAGGNQPQHF.

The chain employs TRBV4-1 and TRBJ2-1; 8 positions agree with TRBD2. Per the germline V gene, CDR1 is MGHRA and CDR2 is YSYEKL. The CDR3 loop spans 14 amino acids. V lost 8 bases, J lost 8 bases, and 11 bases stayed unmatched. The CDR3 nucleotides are TGCGCCAGCCGACGACCCGGGGGGGCCGATGAGCAGTTCTTC. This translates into CASRRPGGADEQFF.

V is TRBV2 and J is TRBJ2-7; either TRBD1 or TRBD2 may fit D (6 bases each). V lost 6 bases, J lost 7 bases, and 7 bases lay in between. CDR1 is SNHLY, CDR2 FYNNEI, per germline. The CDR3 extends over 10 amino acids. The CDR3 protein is CASRGGEQYF. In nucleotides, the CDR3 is TGTGCCAGCAGAGGGGGGGAGCAGTACTTC. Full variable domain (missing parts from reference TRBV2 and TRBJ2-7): EPEVTQTPSHQVTQMGQEVILRCVPISNHLYFYWYRQILGQKVEFLVSFYNNEISEKSEIFDDQFSVERPDGSNFTLKIRSTKLEDSAMYFCASRGGEQYFGPGTRLTVT.

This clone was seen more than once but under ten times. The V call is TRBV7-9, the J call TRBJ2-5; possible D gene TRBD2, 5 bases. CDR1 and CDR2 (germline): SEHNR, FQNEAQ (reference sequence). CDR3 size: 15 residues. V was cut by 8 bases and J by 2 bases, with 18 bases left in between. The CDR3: CASGRHVRGQETQYF. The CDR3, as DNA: TGTGCCAGCGGACGACATGTGAGAGGGCAAGAGACCCAGTACTTC.

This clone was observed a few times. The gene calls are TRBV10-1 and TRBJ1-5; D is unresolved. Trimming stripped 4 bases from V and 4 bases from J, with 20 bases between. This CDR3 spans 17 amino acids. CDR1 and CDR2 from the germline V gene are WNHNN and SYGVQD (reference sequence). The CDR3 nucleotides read TGCGCCAGCAGTGGGCTGAAACCGATCAGAGTAAATCAGCCCCAGCATTTT. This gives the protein CASSGLKPIRVNQPQHF.

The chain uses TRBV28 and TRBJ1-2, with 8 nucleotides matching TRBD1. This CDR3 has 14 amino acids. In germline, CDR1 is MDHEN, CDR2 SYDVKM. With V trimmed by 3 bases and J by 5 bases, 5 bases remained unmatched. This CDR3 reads CASSLVQGVYGYTF. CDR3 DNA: TGTGCCAGCAGTTTGGTACAGGGGGTATATGGCTACACCTTC.

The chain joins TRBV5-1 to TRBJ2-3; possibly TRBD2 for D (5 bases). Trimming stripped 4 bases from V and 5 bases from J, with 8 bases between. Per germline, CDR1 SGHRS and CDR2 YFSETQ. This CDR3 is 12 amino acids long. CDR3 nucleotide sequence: TGCGCCAGCAGCGAACGGGGAGATACGCAGTATTTT. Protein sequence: CASSERGDTQYF.